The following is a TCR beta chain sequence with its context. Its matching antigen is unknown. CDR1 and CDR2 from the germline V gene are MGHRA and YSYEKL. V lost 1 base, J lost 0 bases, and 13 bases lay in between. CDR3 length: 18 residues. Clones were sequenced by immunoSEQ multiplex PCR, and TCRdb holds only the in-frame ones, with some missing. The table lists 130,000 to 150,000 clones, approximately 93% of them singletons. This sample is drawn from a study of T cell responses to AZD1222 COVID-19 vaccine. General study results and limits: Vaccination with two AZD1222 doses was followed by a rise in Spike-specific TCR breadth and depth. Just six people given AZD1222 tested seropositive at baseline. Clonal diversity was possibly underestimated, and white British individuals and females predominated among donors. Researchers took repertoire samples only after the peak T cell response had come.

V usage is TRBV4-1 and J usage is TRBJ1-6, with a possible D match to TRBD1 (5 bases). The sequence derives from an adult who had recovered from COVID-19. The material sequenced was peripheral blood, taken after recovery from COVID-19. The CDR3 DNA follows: TGCGCCAGCAGCCAAGGAGACAGCCTGAGCTCCTATAATTCACCCCTCCACTTT. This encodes CASSQGDSLSSYNSPLHF.